The clone carrying this T cell receptor beta chain was counted only a few times. Its antigen is as yet unknown. Mismatch with germline at one junction end may stem from a read error. The data stem from a study of blood T cells in healthy people across ages. General study points: Versus aged donors, long-lived donors had higher diversity and more naive CD4+ cells.

This CDR3 comprises 16 residues. Germline lookup yields CDR1 DFQATT and CDR2 SNEGSKA (reference sequence). For the second PCR, which ran for roughly 6 to 12 cycles, a sample-barcoded 5' primer and a J-beta primer mix were used. TCRdb itself ran the 5' RACE reads through MiXCR, one entry per CDR3 protein. The data contain fewer than 2,000,000 distinct CDR3 sequences, 30% to 40% of them singletons. The individuals who served as donors were healthy Caucasians living in Russia, aged roughly 6 to 90. Donors each provided ten milliliters of peripheral blood. This chain joins TRBV20-1 and TRBJ2-5, with 16 bases matching TRBD2. The end of the DNA is better explained by TRBJ2-7, so the J call may be wrong. The clonotype originates from a woman between 25 and 40 years old in good health. The specimen was blood. CDR3 bases: TGCAATGCTAGGGCCGGGACTAGCGGGAGGGCCTACGAGCAGTACTTC. This encodes CNARAGTSGRAYEQYF.